This T cell receptor (beta chain) was sequenced during a study of regulatory T cells in long-lasting Graves disease. Both iRepertoire HTBI primers and Arm-PCR of CDR3 regions were used to build the TCR beta libraries. TCRdb ran MiXCR on the multiplex PCR reads and lists one entry per CDR3 protein. In the table there are some 330,000 distinct CDR3 sequences, roughly 20% of which are singletons. Points from the study as a whole: It was in persistent disease that TRBV28, TRBJ1-2 and TRBJ2-5 were favored. With a small sample size, accuracy may have been reduced.

This clonotype was seen a handful of times. Its antigen is not known. V lost 8 bases and J lost 4, with 11 bases in between. Per the germline V gene, CDR1 is SGHAT and CDR2 is FQNNGV. The CDR3 covers 13 residues. Indicated time point: persistent/refractory GD, antithyroid drugs over 5 years with positive TRAb. Isolated PBMC RNA provided the starting material for the TCR library. The chain combines TRBV11-2 with TRBJ2-2, with D perhaps being TRBD1 or TRBD2 (5 bases each). The sample was peripheral blood mononuclear cells (PBMCs), taken when the disease was refractory, from a patient treated with antithyroid drugs. The sequence derives from a woman aged 40 to 55 with Graves disease. The CDR3 DNA sequence: TGTGCCAGCGACCCTGGGGGCACCGGGGAGCTGTTTTTT. Translating it yields CASDPGGTGELFF.